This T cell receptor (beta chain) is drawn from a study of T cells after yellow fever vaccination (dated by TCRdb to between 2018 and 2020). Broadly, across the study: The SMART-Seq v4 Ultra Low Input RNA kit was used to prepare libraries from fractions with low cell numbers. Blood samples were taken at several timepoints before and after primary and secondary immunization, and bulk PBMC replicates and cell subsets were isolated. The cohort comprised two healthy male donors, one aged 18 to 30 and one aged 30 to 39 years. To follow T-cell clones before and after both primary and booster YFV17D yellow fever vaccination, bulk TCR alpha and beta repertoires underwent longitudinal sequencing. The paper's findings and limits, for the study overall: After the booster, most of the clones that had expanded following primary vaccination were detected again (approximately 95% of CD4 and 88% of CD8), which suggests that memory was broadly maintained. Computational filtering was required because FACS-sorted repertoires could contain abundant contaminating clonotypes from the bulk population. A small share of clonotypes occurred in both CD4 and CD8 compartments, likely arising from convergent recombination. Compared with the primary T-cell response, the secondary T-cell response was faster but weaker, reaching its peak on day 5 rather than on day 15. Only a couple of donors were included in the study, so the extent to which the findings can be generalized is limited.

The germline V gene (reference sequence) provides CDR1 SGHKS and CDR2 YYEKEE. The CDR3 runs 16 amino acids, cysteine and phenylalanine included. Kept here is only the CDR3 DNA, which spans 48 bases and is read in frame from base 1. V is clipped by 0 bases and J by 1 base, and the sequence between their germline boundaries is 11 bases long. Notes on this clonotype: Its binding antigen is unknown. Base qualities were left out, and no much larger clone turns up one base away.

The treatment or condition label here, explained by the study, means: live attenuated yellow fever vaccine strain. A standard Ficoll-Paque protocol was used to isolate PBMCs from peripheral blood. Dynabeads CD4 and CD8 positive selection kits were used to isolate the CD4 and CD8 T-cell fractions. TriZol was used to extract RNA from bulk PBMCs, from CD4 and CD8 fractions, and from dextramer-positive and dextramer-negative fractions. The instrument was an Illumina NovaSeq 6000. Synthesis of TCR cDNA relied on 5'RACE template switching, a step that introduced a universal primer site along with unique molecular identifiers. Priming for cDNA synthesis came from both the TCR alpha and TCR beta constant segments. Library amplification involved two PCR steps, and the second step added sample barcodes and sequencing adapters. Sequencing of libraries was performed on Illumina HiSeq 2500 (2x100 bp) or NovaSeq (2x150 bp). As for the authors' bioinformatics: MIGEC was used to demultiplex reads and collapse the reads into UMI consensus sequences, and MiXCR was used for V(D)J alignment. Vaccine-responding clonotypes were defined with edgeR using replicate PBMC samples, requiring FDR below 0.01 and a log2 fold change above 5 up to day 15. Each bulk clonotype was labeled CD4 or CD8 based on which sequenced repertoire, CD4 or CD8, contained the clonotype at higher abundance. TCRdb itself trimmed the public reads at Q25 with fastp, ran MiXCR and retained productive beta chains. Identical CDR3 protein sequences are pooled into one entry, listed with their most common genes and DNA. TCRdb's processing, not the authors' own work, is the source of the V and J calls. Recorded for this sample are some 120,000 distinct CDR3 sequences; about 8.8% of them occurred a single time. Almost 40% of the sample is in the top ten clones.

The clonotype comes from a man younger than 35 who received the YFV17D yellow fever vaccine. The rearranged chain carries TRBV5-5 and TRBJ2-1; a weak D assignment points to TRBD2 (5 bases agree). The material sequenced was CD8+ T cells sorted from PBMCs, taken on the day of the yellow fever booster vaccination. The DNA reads TGTGCCAGCAGCTTGGCCGCCGGGGAGTCCTACAATGAGCAGTTCTTC. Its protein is CASSLAAGESYNEQFF.